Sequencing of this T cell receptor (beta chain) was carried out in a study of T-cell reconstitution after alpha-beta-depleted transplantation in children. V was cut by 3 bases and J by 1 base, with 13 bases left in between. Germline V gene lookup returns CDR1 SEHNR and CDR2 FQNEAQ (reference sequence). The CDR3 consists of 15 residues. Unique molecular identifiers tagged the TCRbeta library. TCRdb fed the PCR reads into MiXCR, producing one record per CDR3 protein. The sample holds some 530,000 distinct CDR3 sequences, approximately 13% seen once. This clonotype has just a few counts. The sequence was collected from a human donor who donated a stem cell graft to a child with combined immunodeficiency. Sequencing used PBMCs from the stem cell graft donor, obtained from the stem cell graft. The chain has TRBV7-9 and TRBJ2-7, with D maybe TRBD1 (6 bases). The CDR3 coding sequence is TGTGCCAGCAGCTTGGGGTTCGACAGGTCCTACGAGCAGTACTTC. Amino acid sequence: CASSLGFDRSYEQYF.